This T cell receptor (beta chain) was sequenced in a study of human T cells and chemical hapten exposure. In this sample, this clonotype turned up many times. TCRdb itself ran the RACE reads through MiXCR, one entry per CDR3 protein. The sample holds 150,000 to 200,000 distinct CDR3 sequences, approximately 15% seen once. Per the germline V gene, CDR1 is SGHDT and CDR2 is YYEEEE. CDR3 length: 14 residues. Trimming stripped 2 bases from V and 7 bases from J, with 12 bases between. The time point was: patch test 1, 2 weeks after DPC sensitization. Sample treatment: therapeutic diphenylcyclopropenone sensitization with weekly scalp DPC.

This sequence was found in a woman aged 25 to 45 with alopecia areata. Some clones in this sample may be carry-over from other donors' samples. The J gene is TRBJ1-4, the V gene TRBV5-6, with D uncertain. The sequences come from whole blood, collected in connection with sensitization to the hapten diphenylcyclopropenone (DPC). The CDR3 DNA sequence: TGTGCCAGCAGCTTTCCGGGGAGAGGTGAAAAACTGTTTTTT. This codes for CASSFPGRGEKLFF.